This paragraph covers one T cell receptor beta chain sequence. Sequenced by immunoSEQ multiplex PCR; TCRdb stores in-frame clones only, minus some. The sample consists of some 97,000 clones, 90% to 95% of them appearing once. Trimming cost V 1 base and J 4 bases; bases outside gene matches: 5. The length of the CDR3 is 15 residues. Germline CDR1 is MNHEY and CDR2 is SVGAGI. This sample is drawn from a study of blood T cell repertoires in COVID-19. As for the study in general: The study drew acute and convalescent COVID-19 samples from the United States, Italy and Spain.

J is TRBJ2-7 and V is TRBV6-5; 9 nucleotides align to TRBD1. Sequences were obtained from peripheral blood. The TCR originated in a man aged 45-60 years with active COVID-19. DNA for the CDR3: TGTGCCAGCAGTTACTACGACAGGGGGGGTTACGAGCAGTACTTC. Its translation: CASSYYDRGGYEQYF.